The 20 T cell receptor beta chains below all came from one sample that was sequenced in a study of cytomegalovirus exposure and HLA in healthy donors. In the PCR, 60 Vbeta and 13 Jbeta primers were used. Clones were read by immunoSEQ multiplex PCR, and TCRdb kept only the in-frame ones, dropping some. The sample has under 150,000 clones, about two thirds seen once. The sample taken for sequencing was PBMCs. Receptor source: a man aged 45 to 65 in good health and CMV-seropositive.

This chain links TRBV7-9 with TRBJ1-3; D unclear. Germline-derived CDR1 and CDR2 are SEHNR and FQNEAQ (reference sequence). V lost 6 bases and J 4 bases, leaving 16 bases between the germline ends. The CDR3 has 15 residues. The CDR3 loop is CASSSYLKSGNTIYF. DNA of the CDR3: TGTGCCAGCAGTTCCTACCTTAAATCGGGAAACACCATATATTTT.

V gene TRBV7-2 combines with J gene TRBJ2-7; perhaps TRBD1 as D (7 bases). V was trimmed by 5 bases and J by 2 bases, leaving 19 bases between them. This CDR3 comprises 16 residues. Germline V gene sequence: CDR1 SGHTA, CDR2 FQGNSA. CDR3 in amino acids: CASSPQGGGDTYEQYF. The DNA of the CDR3 is TGTGCCAGCAGCCCACAAGGGGGCGGGGACACCTACGAGCAGTACTTC.

This chain connects TRBV6-4 to TRBJ1-5; the match to TRBD1 covers 10 bases. V lost 2 bases and J lost 3; bases outside the gene matches: 10. Looked up from germline, CDR1 is MRHNA and CDR2 is SNTAGT. This CDR3 has 18 residues. This CDR3 is CASSDRIWDRGNNQPQHF. In nucleotides, the CDR3 is TGTGCCAGCAGTGACCGGATTTGGGACAGGGGAAACAATCAGCCCCAGCATTTT.

The chain links TRBV5-4 to TRBJ1-2; 9 positions agree with TRBD1. This CDR3 is 16 amino acids long. Losses at the gene ends were 0 bases for V and 4 bases for J; bases not matched to a gene: 7. Germline-derived CDR1 and CDR2 are SGHNT and YYREEE (reference sequence). The CDR3 nucleotides are TGTGCCAGCAGCTTGGTTGGACAGGGGAAGGGCTATGGCTACACCTTC. Translation gives CASSLVGQGKGYGYTF.

The V call is TRBV5-6, the J call TRBJ2-4; 8 nucleotides match TRBD1. The CDR3 consists of 16 residues. V was clipped by 0 bases and J by 2 bases; unmatched bases: 4. Germline-derived CDR1 and CDR2 are SGHDT and YYEEEE. This CDR3 is CASSLDRGNTKNIQYF. The DNA of the CDR3 is TGTGCCAGCAGCTTGGACAGGGGGAATACCAAAAACATTCAGTACTTC.

The V gene is TRBV5-1, the J gene TRBJ1-3; D is perhaps TRBD1 (5 bases). The CDR3 has 13 amino acids. V was cut by 3 bases and J by 4 bases, with 8 bases left in between. CDR1 and CDR2 (germline): SGHRS, YFSETQ. The CDR3 sequence is CASSSDSGNTIYF. The CDR3 DNA sequence: TGCGCCAGCAGCTCCGACAGCGGAAACACCATATATTTT.

The V and J genes are TRBV18 and TRBJ1-1; D not certain. The germline V and J ends were trimmed by 6 bases and 5 bases, with 19 bases remaining between them. CDR3 length equals 15 residues. Germline V CDR1 and CDR2: KGHSH, LQKENI. The CDR3 is CASSLERGIVTEAFF. The DNA of the CDR3 is TGTGCCAGCTCCCTCGAACGCGGCATTGTTACTGAAGCTTTCTTT.

On this clone: The sample contains more than one DNA sequence encoding this CDR3. The chain recombines TRBV18 with TRBJ1-1, with 7 positions matching TRBD1. CDR1 and CDR2 from the germline V gene are KGHSH and LQKENI. Trimming removed 3 bases from V and 1 base from J; junction bases left unmatched: 2. CDR3 length: 14 amino acids. The DNA of the CDR3 is TGTGCCAGCTCACCCGCAGGGGGGAACACTGAAGCTTTCTTT. Its protein product is CASSPAGGNTEAFF.

The chain uses TRBV6-1 and TRBJ2-7; a weak D match, TRBD2 (6 bases). Germline CDR1 and CDR2: MNHNS and SASEGT. Trimming took 0 bases from V and 5 from J, leaving 17 bases between them. The CDR3 is made up of 16 amino acids. The CDR3 protein is CASSEAGGRRGDEQYF. Here the CDR3 DNA reads TGTGCCAGCAGTGAAGCTGGGGGACGCCGCGGGGACGAGCAGTACTTC.

This clone showed up just a few times. This chain uses TRBV6-1 with TRBJ1-1, with D hard to call. CDR3 length: 13 amino acids. Germline loops: CDR1 MNHNS, CDR2 SASEGT. Trimming took 7 bases from V and 4 from J, leaving 13 bases between them. Here the CDR3 reads CASMGERATEAFF. Here the CDR3 DNA reads TGTGCCAGCATGGGTGAGCGAGCCACTGAAGCTTTCTTT.

This clone was seen a few times. V usage is TRBV10-3 and J usage is TRBJ1-5; D possibly corresponds to TRBD1 (5 bases). Trimming pared 4 bases from V and 5 bases from J, leaving 9 bases between. The germline CDR1 and CDR2 sequences are ENHRY and SYGVKD. This CDR3 region has 13 residues. CDR3 amino acids: CAISGGFDQPQHF. The CDR3 coding sequence is TGTGCCATCAGTGGGGGCTTCGATCAGCCCCAGCATTTT.

V is TRBV11-2 and J is TRBJ1-2; no reliable D call. The ends were cut back, 7 bases at V and 10 bases at J, with 13 bases in the middle. Per germline, CDR1 SGHAT and CDR2 FQNNGV. The CDR3 is 11 residues long. CDR3 loop: CASTSGSLYTF. The DNA for the CDR3 is TGTGCCAGCACCTCGGGGTCTCTCTACACCTTC. The complete variable domain, with remaining parts taken from reference TRBV11-2 and TRBJ1-2, reads EAGVAQSPRYKIIEKRQSVAFWCNPISGHATLYWYQQILGQGPKLLIQFQNNGVVDDSQLPKDRFSAERLKGVDSTLKIQPAKLEDSAVYLCASTSGSLYTFGSGTRLTVV.

This chain links TRBV7-6 with TRBJ1-4; D remains unclear. The V end lost 4 bases, the J end lost 2 bases, and 8 bases lay between the germline ends. The germline V gene encodes CDR1 SGHVS and CDR2 FNYEAQ. This CDR3 comprises 14 residues. The CDR3 nucleotides are TGTGCCAGCAGCTCCGAGGTGACTAATGAAAAACTGTTTTTT. Its protein product is CASSSEVTNEKLFF.

The chain combines TRBV5-6 with TRBJ2-1; possible D gene TRBD1, 5 bases. Germline assignment: CDR1 SGHDT and CDR2 YYEEEE. The CDR3 contains 14 residues. The germline V and J ends were trimmed by 0 bases and 5 bases, with 9 bases remaining between them. CDR3 nucleotide sequence: TGTGCCAGCAGCTTGGCCGCAGGGAACAATGAGCAGTTCTTC. Amino acid sequence: CASSLAAGNNEQFF.

V usage is TRBV7-9 and J usage is TRBJ1-2, with 7 bases aligning to TRBD1. Looked up from germline, CDR1 is SEHNR and CDR2 is FQNEAQ (reference sequence). This CDR3 comprises 14 residues. V was pared by 6 bases and J by 3 bases, with 7 bases of the junction left unmatched. This chain's CDR3 is CASRRQGDDYGYTF. CDR3 nucleotide sequence: TGTGCCAGCAGGCGACAGGGAGACGACTATGGCTACACCTTC.

The genes are TRBV7-2 and TRBJ2-5; 8 positions match TRBD1. CDR1 is SGHTA, CDR2 FQGNSA, per germline. With V trimmed by 6 bases and J by 4 bases, 4 bases remained unmatched. This CDR3 spans 13 amino acids. This chain's CDR3 is CASSFTGGETQYF. The DNA for the CDR3 is TGTGCCAGCAGTTTTACAGGGGGAGAGACCCAGTACTTC.

The CDR3 DNA follows: TGTGCCAGCGGGACAGGGGGCTACGAGCAGTACTTC. It yields the protein CASGTGGYEQYF. V is TRBV6-5 and J is TRBJ2-7, with 11 bases aligning to TRBD1. The V and J ends lost 8 bases and 3 bases, in that order; junction bases with no gene match: 0. The CDR3 is made up of 12 amino acids. Germline values: CDR1 MNHEY, CDR2 SVGAGI.

This clone occurred once. This rearrangement joins TRBV29-1 to TRBJ2-7; D perhaps matches TRBD2 (5 bases). Trimming removed 4 bases from V and 0 bases from J, with 13 bases in between. The CDR3 sequence is 14 residues long. CDR1 is SQVTM and CDR2 is ANQGSEA in the germline V gene. CDR3 sequence (DNA): TGCAGCGTTGGATTTTGGGGAGACTCCTACGAGCAGTACTTC. Amino acid sequence: CSVGFWGDSYEQYF.

V usage is TRBV29-1 and J usage is TRBJ2-1; TRBD2 matches at 7 bases. The CDR3 is 15 residues long. The germline V gene encodes CDR1 SQVTM and CDR2 ANQGSEA. V shed 2 bases and J 7 bases; nucleotides not matched to a gene: 11. DNA of the CDR3: TGCAGCGTTGAACCAAGGACTAGATTGGGGAATGAGCAGTTCTTC. It encodes CSVEPRTRLGNEQFF.

V gene TRBV5-8 combines with J gene TRBJ2-5; TRBD1 matches at 7 bases. This CDR3 comprises 17 residues. V was pared by 5 bases and J by 2 bases, with 15 bases of the junction left unmatched. Germline CDR1 reads SGHTS; CDR2 reads YDEGEE. The CDR3 is CASRIPRGRGGQETQYF. The CDR3 nucleotides read TGTGCCAGCAGGATACCGAGGGGGCGAGGGGGTCAAGAGACCCAGTACTTC.